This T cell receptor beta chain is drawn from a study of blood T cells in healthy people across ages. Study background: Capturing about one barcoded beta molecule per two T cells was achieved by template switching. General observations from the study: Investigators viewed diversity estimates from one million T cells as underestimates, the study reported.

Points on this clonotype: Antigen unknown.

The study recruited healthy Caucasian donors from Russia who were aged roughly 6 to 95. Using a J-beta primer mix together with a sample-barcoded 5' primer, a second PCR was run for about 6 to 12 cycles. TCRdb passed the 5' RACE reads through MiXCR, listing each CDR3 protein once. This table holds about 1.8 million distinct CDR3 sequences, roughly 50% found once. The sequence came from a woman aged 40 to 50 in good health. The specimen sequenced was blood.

For the CDR3, the DNA is TGTGCCAGCAGCTTAGGGAAGTATAATTCACCCCTCCACTTT. Its protein product is CASSLGKYNSPLHF. The J gene is TRBJ1-6, the V gene TRBV7-8, with D uncertain. The germline V gene has CDR1 SGHVS and CDR2 FQNEAQ. V lost 1 base to trimming and J lost 4 bases, with 5 bases between them. CDR3 length equals 14 residues.